This T cell receptor (beta chain) derives from a study of T-cell reconstitution after alpha-beta-depleted transplantation in children. On this clonotype itself: The antigen remains unidentified.

Unique molecular identifiers were incorporated during preparation of the TCRbeta library. From the PCR reads, TCRdb called clonotypes with MiXCR, one entry per CDR3 protein. The table shows hundreds of thousands of distinct CDR3 sequences, with around 15% occurring only once. Study-level points and caveats: Expanded graft clones, several hundred of them, were reportedly the source of alpha-beta T cells about two months after transplant. From newly produced T cells came most of the T-cell counts and diversity one year after transplant. Day-60 TCRbeta diversity that was high in some patients was derived from surviving recipient T cells and thymic progenitors.

V was pared by 6 bases and J by 4 bases, with 8 bases of the junction left unmatched. The CDR3 is made up of 14 amino acids. From germline, CDR1 is KGHSH and CDR2 LQKENI. This receptor was obtained from a boy under two years old who had a stem cell transplant for Wiskott-Aldrich syndrome, so the T cells may come from the graft donor. Here the sequenced sample was PBMCs, mostly from graft donor cells, taken 360 days after TCRalphabeta/CD19-depleted stem cell transplant. J is TRBJ2-5 and V is TRBV18, with 7 bases aligning to TRBD2. The CDR3 DNA follows: TGTGCCAGCTCCGGCGGGAGCCCGGGAGAGACCCAGTACTTC. This translates into CASSGGSPGETQYF.